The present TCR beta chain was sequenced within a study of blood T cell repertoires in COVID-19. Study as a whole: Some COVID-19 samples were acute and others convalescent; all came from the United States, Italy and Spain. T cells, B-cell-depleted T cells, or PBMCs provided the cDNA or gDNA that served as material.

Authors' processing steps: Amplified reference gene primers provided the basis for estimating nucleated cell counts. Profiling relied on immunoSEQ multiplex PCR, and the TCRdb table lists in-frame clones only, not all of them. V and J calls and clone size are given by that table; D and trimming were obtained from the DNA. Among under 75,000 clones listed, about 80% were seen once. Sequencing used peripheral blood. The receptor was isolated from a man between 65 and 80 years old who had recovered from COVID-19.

The chain's CDR3 is CASSIIAEETGEQFF. Written as DNA, the CDR3 is TGTGCCAGTAGTATTATAGCGGAGGAAACGGGTGAGCAGTTCTTC. V is TRBV19 and J is TRBJ2-1, with D tentatively TRBD2 (6 bases). The length of the CDR3 is 15 residues. Germline CDR1 reads LNHDA; CDR2 reads SQIVND (reference sequence). The ends were cut back, 3 bases at V and 9 bases at J, with 18 bases in the middle.